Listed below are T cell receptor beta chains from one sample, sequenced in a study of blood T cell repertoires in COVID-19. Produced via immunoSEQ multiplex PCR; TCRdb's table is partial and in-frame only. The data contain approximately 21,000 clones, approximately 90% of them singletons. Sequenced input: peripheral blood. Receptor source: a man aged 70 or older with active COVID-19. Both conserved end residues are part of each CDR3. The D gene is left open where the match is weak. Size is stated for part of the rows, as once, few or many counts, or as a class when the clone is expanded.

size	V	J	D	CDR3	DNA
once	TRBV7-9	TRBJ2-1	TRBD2	CASSPPGLAGGLYNEQFF	TGTGCCAGCAGCCCACCGGGACTAGCGGGAGGCCTCTACAATGAGCAGTTCTTC
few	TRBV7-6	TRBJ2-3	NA	CASSAAAGGLRDTQYF	TGTGCCAGCAGCGCTGCAGCTGGGGGCCTCCGGGATACGCAGTATTTT
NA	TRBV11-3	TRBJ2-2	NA	CASSLRQGWTGELFF	TGTGCCAGCAGCTTACGTCAGGGGTGGACCGGGGAGCTGTTTTTT
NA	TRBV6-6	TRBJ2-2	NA	CASSRQRNTGELFF	TGTGCCAGCAGTAGACAGAGGAACACCGGGGAGCTGTTTTTT
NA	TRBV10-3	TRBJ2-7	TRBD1	CAISESAGTGQYEQYF	TGTGCCATCAGTGAGTCCGCAGGGACAGGACAGTACGAGCAGTACTTC
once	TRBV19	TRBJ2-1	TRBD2	CASSIRLAEINEQFF	TGTGCCAGTAGTATAAGACTAGCGGAGATTAATGAGCAGTTCTTC
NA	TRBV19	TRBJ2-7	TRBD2	CATSRTSGTSSYEQYF	TGTGCCACCTCCAGGACTAGCGGGACAAGCTCCTACGAGCAGTACTTC
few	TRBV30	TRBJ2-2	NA	CAWSLSPRAGELFF	TGTGCCTGGAGTCTGTCCCCGAGAGCCGGGGAGCTGTTTTTT
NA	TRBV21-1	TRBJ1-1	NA	CASSTGQGKLSTEAFF	TGTGCCAGCAGCACAGGGCAGGGGAAGTTGAGCACTGAAGCTTTCTTT
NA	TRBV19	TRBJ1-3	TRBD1	CASGTGSSGNTIYF	TGTGCCAGCGGGACAGGGAGCTCTGGAAACACCATATATTTT
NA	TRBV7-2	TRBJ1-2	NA	CASSLIIGGRAAYGYTF	TGTGCCAGCAGCTTAATTATTGGGGGCAGGGCGGCCTATGGCTACACCTTC
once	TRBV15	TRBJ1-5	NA	CATSRDEFGSGWQPQHF	TGTGCCACCAGCAGAGATGAGTTCGGGAGCGGCTGGCAGCCCCAGCATTTT
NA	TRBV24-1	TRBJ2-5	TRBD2	CATSDPTSGSGETQYF	TGTGCCACCAGTGATCCCACTAGCGGGAGTGGGGAGACCCAGTACTTC
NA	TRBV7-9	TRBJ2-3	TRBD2	CASSLIPRTSGPTDTQYF	TGTGCCAGCAGCCTAATCCCCCGGACTAGCGGACCCACAGATACGCAGTATTTT
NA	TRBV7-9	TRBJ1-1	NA	CASSFEARGAFF	TGTGCCAGCAGCTTCGAGGCCCGAGGGGCTTTCTTT
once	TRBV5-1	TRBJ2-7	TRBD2	CASSWGASGAYEQYF	TGCGCCAGCAGCTGGGGGGCTAGCGGGGCCTACGAGCAGTACTTC
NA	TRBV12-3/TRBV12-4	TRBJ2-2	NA	CASSLGLVGELFF	TGTGCCAGCAGTTTAGGACTAGTCGGGGAGCTGTTTTTT
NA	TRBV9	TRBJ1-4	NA	CASSVVGGPVTNEKLFF	TGTGCCAGCAGCGTAGTAGGGGGACCCGTCACTAATGAAAAACTGTTTTTT
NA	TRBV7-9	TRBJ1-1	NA	CASSRRQMNTEAFF	TGTGCCAGCAGCCGCCGACAGATGAACACTGAAGCTTTCTTT
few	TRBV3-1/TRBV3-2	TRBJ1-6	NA	CASSQGRNSPLHF	TGTGCCAGCAGCCAAGGCAGGAATTCACCCCTCCACTTT
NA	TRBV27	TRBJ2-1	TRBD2	CASSVAGGGSYNEQFF	TGTGCCAGCAGTGTAGCGGGAGGGGGCTCCTACAATGAGCAGTTCTTC
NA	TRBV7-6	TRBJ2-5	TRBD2	CASSIRAGGLGQETQYF	TGTGCCAGCAGCATAAGGGCGGGGGGCTTGGGACAAGAGACCCAGTACTTC
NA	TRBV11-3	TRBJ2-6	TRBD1	CASSLTGGSTGANVLTF	TGTGCCAGCAGTCTTACAGGGGGCAGCACTGGGGCCAACGTCCTGACTTTC
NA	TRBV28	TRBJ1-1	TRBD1	CASSDYQGVTEAFF	TGTGCCAGCAGCGACTACCAGGGGGTTACTGAAGCTTTCTTT